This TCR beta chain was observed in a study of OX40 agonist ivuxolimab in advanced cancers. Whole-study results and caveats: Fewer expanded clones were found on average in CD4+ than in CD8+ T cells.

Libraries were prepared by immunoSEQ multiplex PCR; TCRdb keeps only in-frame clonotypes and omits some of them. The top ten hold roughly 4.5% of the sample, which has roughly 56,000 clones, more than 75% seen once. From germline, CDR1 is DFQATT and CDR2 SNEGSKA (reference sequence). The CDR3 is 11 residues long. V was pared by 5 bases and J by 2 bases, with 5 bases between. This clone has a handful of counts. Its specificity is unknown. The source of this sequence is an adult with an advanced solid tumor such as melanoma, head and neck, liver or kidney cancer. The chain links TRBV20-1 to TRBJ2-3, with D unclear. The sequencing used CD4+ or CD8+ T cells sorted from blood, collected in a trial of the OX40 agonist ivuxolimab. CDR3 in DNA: TGCAGTGCTCAAAACACAGATACGCAGTATTTT. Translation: CSAQNTDTQYF.